This T cell receptor (beta chain) came from a study of blood T cell repertoires in COVID-19. About the study: The origin of the acute and convalescent COVID-19 samples was the United States, Italy and Spain. PBMCs, B-cell-depleted T cells, or T cells provided the cDNA or gDNA that made up the material.

Germline V gene sequence: CDR1 LGHDT, CDR2 YNNKEL (reference sequence). CDR3 size: 15 residues. Between the trimmed V and J ends, which lost 4 bases and 0 bases, there was a span of 10 bases. How the authors handled the data: Estimation of nucleated cell counts relied on the amplification of reference gene primers. Sequenced by immunoSEQ multiplex PCR; TCRdb stores in-frame clones only, minus some. The DNA gave D and trimming, while V, J and clone size come from that table. The repertoire consists of some 140,000 clones, with about 90% occurring once and the leading ten covering 0.55%. Sequencing used peripheral blood. The chain is built from TRBV3-1 (or the pseudogene TRBV3-2) and TRBJ1-3; no clear D. This TCR was sampled from a man aged 50 to 60 with acute or convalescent COVID-19. CDR3 nucleotides: TGTGCCAGCAGCCGACGAGGTGCCTCTGGAAACACCATATATTTT. Translation: CASSRRGASGNTIYF.